The text below deals with one T cell receptor beta chain. As yet, its antigen is unknown. Regarding time point: cycle 4 day 1 (C4D1), after six to seven weeks of nivolumab. Following autologous stem cell transplantation, relapse occurred in every patient, and exposure to brentuximab vedotin varied. From thawed PBMCs, CD4+ T cells were purified using magnetic negative selection. Germline CDR1 reads LNHDA; CDR2 reads SQIVND (reference sequence). The CDR3 runs 17 residues. Trimming took off 5 bases at V and 4 bases at J, with 20 bases between the two ends. This entry comes from a study of PD-1 blockade in classical Hodgkin lymphoma. Points from the study as a whole: Complete responders possessed baseline diversity comparable to newly diagnosed patients. Relapsed/refractory patients reportedly had lower baseline diversity than newly diagnosed patients. TCR diversity rose significantly by C4D1 in CD4+ but not CD8+ cells.

TCRdb keeps only in-frame clones here, not all; method: immunoSEQ multiplex PCR. Of roughly 29,000 clones in the sample, around 80% are singletons; the top ten hold 0.45% to 0.7%. The receptor's source is a human donor with classical Hodgkin lymphoma. The sequencing used CD4+ T cells from blood, collected before the fourth cycle of nivolumab. The chain links TRBV19 to TRBJ2-2; D is possibly TRBD1 (6 bases). CDR3 nucleotides: TGTGCCAGTAGTTATGCAGGGGAAGTTTGGAGCACCGGGGAGCTGTTTTTT. It translates to CASSYAGEVWSTGELFF.